This record concerns one TCR beta chain sequence. Its antigen is not known. Germline V CDR1 and CDR2: MGHDK, SYGVNS. The CDR3 is 11 amino acids. Adults of Caucasian background living in Nashville, Tennessee made up all donors. Each CD8 memory set brought CD45RO+ cells together with CCR7-negative CD45RA+ TemRA cells. This specimen belongs to a study of shared clonotypes between healthy human individuals. Study-wide results and caveats: The sole specimen, blood, was sampled, and tissue repertoires likely differ.

An approximately 220 ng quantity of DNA, 32,000 or so T cell genomes, went into the sorted-subset replicate PCRs. Libraries were prepared by immunoSEQ multiplex PCR; TCRdb keeps only in-frame clonotypes and omits some of them. The profile shows about 95,000 clones, under 70% of them singletons. Sequencing used memory CD8+ T cells sorted from blood. The sample's subset: CD45RO+ cells pooled with CCR7-negative TemRA cells. The TCR sequence derives from a man aged 25-45 years in good health. The J gene is TRBJ2-5, the V gene TRBV25-1; 7 bases are shared with TRBD2. The end of the DNA is better explained by TRBJ2-7, so the J call may be wrong. The CDR3 DNA reads TGTGCCAGCAGGGAGCGGGGCGAGCAGTACTTC. As protein: CASRERGEQYF.